A single sample gave rise to the 18 T cell receptor beta chains below, sequenced in a study of OX40 agonist ivuxolimab in advanced cancers. Assay: immunoSEQ multiplex PCR; the TCRdb copy retains only in-frame clones and omits some. The sample contains 68,000 or so clones, about 82% of which appear only once. The specimen comprised CD4+ or CD8+ T cells sorted from blood, sampled in a trial of the OX40 agonist ivuxolimab. The receptors stem from an adult with an advanced solid tumor such as melanoma, head and neck, liver or kidney cancer.

The chain joins TRBV19 to TRBJ1-2; D is unclear. Trimming removed 3 bases from V and 5 bases from J, with 16 bases in between. The CDR3 loop spans 15 amino acids. Germline V gives CDR1 LNHDA, CDR2 SQIVND (reference sequence). The CDR3, as DNA: TGTGCCAGTAGTATCCCCACCGTGGGAGGTTATGGCTACACCTTC. Encoded protein: CASSIPTVGGYGYTF.

The V call is TRBV9, the J call TRBJ1-2, with D possibly being TRBD1 (5 bases). The germline V gene encodes CDR1 SGDLS and CDR2 YYNGEE. Trimming took off 4 bases at V and 0 bases at J, with 10 bases between the two ends. The CDR3 length is 14 residues. DNA of the CDR3: TGTGCCAGCAGCAAAGGGGTAGCTAACTATGGCTACACCTTC. This sequence encodes CASSKGVANYGYTF. The variable domain in full, with the rest retrieved from reference TRBV9 and TRBJ1-2, is DSGVTQTPKHLITATGQRVTLRCSPRSGDLSVYWYQQSLDQGLQFLIQYYNGEERAKGNILERFSAQQFPDLHSELNLSSLELGDSALYFCASSKGVANYGYTFGSGTRLTVV.

The rearrangement joins TRBV5-4 to TRBJ1-3; 7 nucleotides line up with TRBD1. CDR3 length equals 16 residues. V trimming: 0 bases; J trimming: 4 bases; junction bases outside the gene matches: 7. CDR1 and CDR2 (germline): SGHNT, YYREEE (reference sequence). CDR3 coding DNA: TGTGCCAGCAGCTTGGGACAGGGATTTGGAGGAAACACCATATATTTT. Translating it yields CASSLGQGFGGNTIYF. Full variable domain (remainder filled in from reference TRBV5-4 and TRBJ1-3): ETGVTQSPTHLIKTRGQQVTLRCSSQSGHNTVSWYQQALGQGPQFIFQYYREEENGRGNFPPRFSGLQFPNYSSELNVNALELDDSALYLCASSLGQGFGGNTIYFGEGSWLTVV.

The chain is built from TRBV7-2 and TRBJ2-5, with D unresolved. This CDR3 has 12 residues. The ends were cut back, 10 bases at V and 4 bases at J, with 13 bases in the middle. From germline, CDR1 is SGHTA and CDR2 FQGNSA. The CDR3 DNA reads TGTGCCACCGCGGCCCCAGGAGAGACCCAGTACTTC. This sequence encodes CATAAPGETQYF.

This chain connects TRBV7-9 to TRBJ2-7; TRBD2 is a possible D gene (5 bases). The V gene lost 0 bases and the J gene lost 3 bases, with 15 bases spanning the gap. Germline V lookup: CDR1 SEHNR, CDR2 FQNEAQ (reference sequence). CDR3 length equals 16 residues. In DNA, the CDR3 is TGTGCCAGCAGCTTAGCGGACCCGAGGGAAGGCTACGAGCAGTACTTC. This gives the protein CASSLADPREGYEQYF.

Only one count was recorded for this clone. The chain combines TRBV10-2 with TRBJ2-3; D is possibly TRBD1 (6 bases). This CDR3 contains 13 residues. The V end was cut by 4 bases, the J end by 5 bases, with 10 bases between. From germline, CDR1 is WSHSY and CDR2 SAAADI. CDR3 sequence: CASSVQQGDTQYF. As DNA, the CDR3 is TGCGCCAGCAGTGTCCAACAGGGAGATACGCAGTATTTT.

The CDR3 DNA sequence: TGTGCCAGCAGTAAGGCTAACTATGGCTACACCTTC. Protein: CASSKANYGYTF. The rearrangement joins TRBV6-5 to TRBJ1-2; D is ambiguous. V lost 5 bases, J lost 0 bases, and 4 bases lay in between. Germline assignment: CDR1 MNHEY and CDR2 SVGAGI. CDR3 length equals 12 residues.

CDR3 nucleotides: TGCGCCAGCAGCTTGGACAGGAGTAATGAAAAACTGTTTTTT. Translated, it gives CASSLDRSNEKLFF. V and J are TRBV5-1 and TRBJ1-4, with D perhaps matching TRBD1 (5 bases). Germline values: CDR1 SGHRS, CDR2 YFSETQ. The CDR3 is 14 amino acids. Trimming removed 0 bases from V and 4 bases from J, with 7 bases in between.

The rearrangement uses TRBV2 and TRBJ1-2, with D possibly matching TRBD1 (5 bases). V shed 7 bases and J shed 3 bases, with 15 bases lying between them. The CDR3 has 14 residues. Germline CDR1 reads SNHLY; CDR2 reads FYNNEI. The CDR3 region has the DNA TGTGCCAGCACCGGGGCCTTTGGGGACTATGGCTACACCTTC. It encodes CASTGAFGDYGYTF.

The chain couples TRBV7-9 to TRBJ2-1, with 7 nucleotides matching TRBD2. With V trimmed by 6 bases and J by 2 bases, 13 bases remained unmatched. CDR3 length: 17 amino acids. Germline V CDR1 and CDR2: SEHNR, FQNEAQ (reference sequence). The CDR3 here is CASSSMGRGVAYNEQFF. The CDR3 DNA sequence: TGTGCCAGCAGTTCCATGGGTCGGGGGGTAGCCTACAATGAGCAGTTCTTC.

The chain uses TRBV28 and TRBJ1-2; D not resolved. Trimming removed 2 bases from V and 4 bases from J, with 8 bases in between. The CDR3 totals 13 residues. Germline CDR1 is MDHEN and CDR2 is SYDVKM. The CDR3 is CASSLPDGYGYTF. Written as DNA, the CDR3 is TGTGCCAGCAGTTTACCGGACGGCTATGGCTACACCTTC.

In this sample, this clone turned up a few times. The chain uses TRBV5-4 and TRBJ1-4; 7 nucleotides line up with TRBD1. This CDR3 region has 16 residues. The germline CDR1 and CDR2 sequences are SGHNT and YYREEE (reference sequence). J gave up 1 base and V 4 bases, and 7 bases lay outside the gene matches. The CDR3 DNA reads as TGTGCCAGCAGCCTCGGGACAGAAAGAACTAATGAAAAACTGTTTTTT. Its protein is CASSLGTERTNEKLFF.

The CDR3 bases are TGTGCCATCAGTGAGTCCCAGGACAGGATTGCTTACAATGAGCAGTTCTTC. This sequence encodes CAISESQDRIAYNEQFF. V and J are TRBV10-3 and TRBJ2-1; 7 bases map to TRBD1. After removal of 0 bases from V and 4 bases from J, the junction contained 9 bases not matched to a gene. From germline, CDR1 is ENHRY and CDR2 SYGVKD. CDR3 length: 17 residues.

V and J are TRBV7-3 and TRBJ2-2; 10 bases map to TRBD1. The CDR3 covers 15 residues. After removal of 5 bases from V and 4 bases from J, the junction contained 4 bases not matched to a gene. Germline loops: CDR1 SGHTA, CDR2 FQGTGA. The CDR3 sequence is CASSKGQGTTGELFF. Here the CDR3 DNA reads TGTGCCAGCAGCAAGGGACAGGGGACCACCGGGGAGCTGTTTTTT.

V is TRBV6-5 and J is TRBJ1-1, with D perhaps TRBD1 (5 bases). V lost 7 bases, J lost 0 bases, and 12 bases lay in between. The CDR3 is 14 residues long. Germline V gives CDR1 MNHEY, CDR2 SVGAGI. The CDR3 DNA is TGTGCCAGCATTCCCGGGGGGTTGAACACTGAAGCTTTCTTT. Residues: CASIPGGLNTEAFF.

V and J are TRBV7-2 and TRBJ2-3; TRBD1 matches 12 bases. J gave up 11 bases and V 4 bases, and 13 bases lay outside the gene matches. Looked up from germline, CDR1 is SGHTA and CDR2 is FQGNSA. The CDR3 sequence is 16 residues long. Here the CDR3 reads CASSSPGQGASWVQYF. The CDR3 DNA reads TGTGCCAGCAGCTCCCCGGGACAGGGGGCTTCTTGGGTGCAGTATTTT.

The chain recombines TRBV28 with TRBJ1-4, with D possibly matching TRBD1 (5 bases). Per the germline V gene, CDR1 is MDHEN and CDR2 is SYDVKM. The CDR3 sequence is 14 residues long. With 5 bases removed from V and 7 bases from J, the gap between germline ends came to 14 bases. The CDR3 loop reads CASSGDVPSEKLFF. The CDR3 DNA follows: TGTGCCAGCAGTGGGGACGTTCCGAGTGAAAAACTGTTTTTT.

The chain employs TRBV28 and TRBJ2-7; D tentatively reads TRBD1 or TRBD2 (5 bases each). Germline V gene lookup returns CDR1 MDHEN and CDR2 SYDVKM. This CDR3 is built from 15 residues. V gave up 8 bases and J gave up 4 bases, with 21 bases separating them. CDR3 sequence reads: CASSIGASRDYEQYV. For the CDR3, the DNA is TGTGCCAGCTCGATCGGGGCCTCAAGGGATTACGAGCAGTACGTC.